This TCR beta chain was profiled in a study of T cell clonality in common variable immunodeficiency. The germline V and J ends were trimmed by 4 bases and 8 bases, with 19 bases remaining between them. This CDR3 region has 15 residues. Germline V gene lookup returns CDR1 SGDLS and CDR2 YYNGEE. TCRdb's table, derived via immunoSEQ multiplex PCR, lists solely in-frame clones and lacks some. The sample offers approximately 50,000 clones and no singletons, the top ten holding around 0.8%. This clone has at least ten counts. The CDR3 is cut off 3 residues early in the read; its end comes from the germline J gene. Heparinized whole blood, about 5 to 8.5 ml, came from each donor.

Specimen: peripheral blood mononuclear cells. This TCR was sampled from a person aged 18 to 75 in good health. The chain carries TRBV9 and TRBJ2-1; maybe TRBD1 (6 bases). CDR3 residues: CASSSFWTVGDEQFF. CDR3 DNA, as far as it was read: TGTGCCAGCAGCAGTTTTTGGACAGTGGGGGATGAG.